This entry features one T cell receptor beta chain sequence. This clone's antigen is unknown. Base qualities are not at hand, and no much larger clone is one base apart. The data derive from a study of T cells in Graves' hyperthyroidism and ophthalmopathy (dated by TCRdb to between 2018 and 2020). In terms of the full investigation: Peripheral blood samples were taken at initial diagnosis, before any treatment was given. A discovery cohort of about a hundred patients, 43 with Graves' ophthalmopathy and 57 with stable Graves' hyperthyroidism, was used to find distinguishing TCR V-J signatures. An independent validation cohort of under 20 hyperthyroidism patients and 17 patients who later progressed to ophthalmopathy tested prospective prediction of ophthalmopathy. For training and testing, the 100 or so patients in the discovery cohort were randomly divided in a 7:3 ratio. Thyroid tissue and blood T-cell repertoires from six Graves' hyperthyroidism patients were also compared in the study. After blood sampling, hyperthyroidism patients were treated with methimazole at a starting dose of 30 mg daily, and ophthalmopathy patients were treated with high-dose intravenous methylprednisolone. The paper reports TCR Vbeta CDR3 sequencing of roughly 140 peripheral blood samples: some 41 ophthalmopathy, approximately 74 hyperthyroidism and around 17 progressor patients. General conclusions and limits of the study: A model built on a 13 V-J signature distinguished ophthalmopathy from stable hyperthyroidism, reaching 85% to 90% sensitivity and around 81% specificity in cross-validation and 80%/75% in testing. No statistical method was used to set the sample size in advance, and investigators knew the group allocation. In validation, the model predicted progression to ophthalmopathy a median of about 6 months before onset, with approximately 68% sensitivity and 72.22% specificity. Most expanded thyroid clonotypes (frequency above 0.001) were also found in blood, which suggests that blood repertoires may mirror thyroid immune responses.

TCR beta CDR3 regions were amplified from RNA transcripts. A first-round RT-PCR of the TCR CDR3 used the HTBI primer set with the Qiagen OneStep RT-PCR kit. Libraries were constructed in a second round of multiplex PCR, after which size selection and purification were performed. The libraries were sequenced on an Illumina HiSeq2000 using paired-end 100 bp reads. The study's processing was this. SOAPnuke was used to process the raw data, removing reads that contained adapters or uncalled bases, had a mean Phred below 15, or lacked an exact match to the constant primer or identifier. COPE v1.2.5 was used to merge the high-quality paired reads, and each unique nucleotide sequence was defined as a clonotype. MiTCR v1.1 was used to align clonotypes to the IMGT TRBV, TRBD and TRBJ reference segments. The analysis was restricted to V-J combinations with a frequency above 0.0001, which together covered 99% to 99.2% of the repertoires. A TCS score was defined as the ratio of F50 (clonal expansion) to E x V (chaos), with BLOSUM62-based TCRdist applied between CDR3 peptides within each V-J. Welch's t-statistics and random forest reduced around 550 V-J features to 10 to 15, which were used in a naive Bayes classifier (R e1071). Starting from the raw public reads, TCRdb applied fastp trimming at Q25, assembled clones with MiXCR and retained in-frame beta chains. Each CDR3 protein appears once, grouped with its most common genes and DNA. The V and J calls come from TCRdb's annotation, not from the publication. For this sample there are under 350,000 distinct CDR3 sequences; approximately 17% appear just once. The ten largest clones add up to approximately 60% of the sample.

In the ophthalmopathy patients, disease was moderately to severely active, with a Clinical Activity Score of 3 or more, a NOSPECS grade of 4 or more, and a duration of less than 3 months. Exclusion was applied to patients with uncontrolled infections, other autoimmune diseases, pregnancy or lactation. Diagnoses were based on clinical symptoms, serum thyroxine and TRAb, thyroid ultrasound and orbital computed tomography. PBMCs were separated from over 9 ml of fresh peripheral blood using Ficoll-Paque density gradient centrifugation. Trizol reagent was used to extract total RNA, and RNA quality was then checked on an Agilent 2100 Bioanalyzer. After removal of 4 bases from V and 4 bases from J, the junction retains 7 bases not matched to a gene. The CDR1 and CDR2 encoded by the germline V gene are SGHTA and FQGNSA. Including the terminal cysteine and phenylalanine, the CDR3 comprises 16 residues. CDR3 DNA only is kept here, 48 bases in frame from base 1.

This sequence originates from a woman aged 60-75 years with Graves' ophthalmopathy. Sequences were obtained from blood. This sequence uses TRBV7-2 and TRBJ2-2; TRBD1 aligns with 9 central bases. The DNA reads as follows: TGTGCCAGCAGCTCCCGACAGGGGGGGGGCACCGGGGAGCTGTTTTTT. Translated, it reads CASSSRQGGGTGELFF.